Shown below are 14 T cell receptor beta chains from a single sample sequenced in a study of blood T cell repertoires in COVID-19. Sequencing was performed with immunoSEQ multiplex PCR; in TCRdb, only in-frame clones are kept and a portion is missing. The sample records 70,000 to 95,000 clones, roughly 90% being singletons. The material sequenced was peripheral blood. The source of these receptors is a middle-aged man with COVID-19, enrolled during active disease.

This clone was recorded a few times. The CDR3 DNA is TGTGCCAGCAGCCGGGACAGCTCCTACGAGCAGTACTTC. This codes for CASSRDSSYEQYF. This sequence joins TRBV7-8 and TRBJ2-7; 7 nucleotides agree with TRBD1. After removal of 5 bases from V and 0 bases from J, the junction contained 1 base not matched to a gene. Germline V gene sequence: CDR1 SGHVS, CDR2 FQNEAQ. The length of the CDR3 is 13 residues. Together with reference TRBV7-8 and TRBJ2-7, the CDR3 gives the full variable domain: GAGVSQSPRYKVAKRGQDVALRCDPISGHVSLFWYQQALGQGPEFLTYFQNEAQLDKSGLPSDRFFAERPEGSVSTLKIQRTQQEDSAVYLCASSRDSSYEQYFGPGTRLTVT.

This clone was counted a few times. The rearrangement joins TRBV10-1 to TRBJ1-5; D might be TRBD1 (6 bases). Germline CDR1 reads WNHNN; CDR2 reads SYGVQD (reference sequence). The CDR3 is 17 amino acids. Trimming stripped 3 bases from V and 2 bases from J, with 17 bases between. CDR3 DNA: TGCGCCAGCAGTGACCGGGACAACCTTTTGGGCAATCAGCCCCAGCATTTT. Amino acid sequence: CASSDRDNLLGNQPQHF.

The chain couples TRBV10-3 to TRBJ1-1; a weak D match, TRBD1 (6 bases). From germline, CDR1 is ENHRY and CDR2 SYGVKD. With 6 bases removed from V and 0 bases from J, the gap between germline ends came to 11 bases. The CDR3 is made up of 14 amino acids. The CDR3 reads CAIRDSPVNTEAFF. CDR3 DNA sequence: TGTGCCATCAGGGACAGCCCCGTGAACACTGAAGCTTTCTTT.

The chain's CDR3 is CASSLSARGDTIYF. CDR3 bases: TGTGCCAGCAGTTTATCGGCCAGGGGAGACACCATATATTTT. The chain joins TRBV28 to TRBJ1-3; a possible D gene is TRBD1 (6 bases). Germline assignment: CDR1 MDHEN and CDR2 SYDVKM. This CDR3 is built from 14 residues. The V gene lost 1 base and the J gene lost 8 bases, with 12 bases spanning the gap.

The CDR3 region has the DNA TGTGCCTGGAAACAGGGCGCGATGAACACTGAAGCTTTCTTT. Residues: CAWKQGAMNTEAFF. The V and J genes are TRBV30 and TRBJ1-1; a weak D match, TRBD1 (6 bases). Trimming cost V 4 bases and J 0 bases, with 12 bases left between them. From germline, CDR1 is GTSNPN and CDR2 SVGIG (reference sequence). This CDR3 has 14 residues.

This sequence joins TRBV2 and TRBJ1-3, with 10 bases fitting TRBD1. Germline V lookup: CDR1 SNHLY, CDR2 FYNNEI. The V segment lost 5 bases and the J segment 0 bases; nucleotides outside the gene matches: 4. The CDR3 has 16 amino acids. This chain's CDR3 is CASSKDRGSSGNTIYF. Here the CDR3 DNA reads TGTGCCAGCAGTAAGGACAGGGGGAGCTCTGGAAACACCATATATTTT.

In this sample, this clone turned up many times. The chain links TRBV3-1 (or the pseudogene TRBV3-2) to TRBJ2-3; 13 nucleotides line up with TRBD2. Germline CDR1 reads LGHDT; CDR2 reads YNNKEL (reference sequence). The V gene end was trimmed by 4 bases and the J gene end by 2 bases; junction bases not matched to a gene: 9. The CDR3 length is 18 residues. CDR3 bases: TGTGCCAGCAGCCGGACTAGCGGGGGAGGTGGTGTCACAGATACGCAGTATTTT. The encoded protein is CASSRTSGGGGVTDTQYF.

CDR3 protein: CASSVGLETDTQYF. As DNA, the CDR3 is TGCGCCAGCAGCGTGGGACTAGAAACAGATACGCAGTATTTT. This chain links TRBV5-1 with TRBJ2-3, with 8 bases identical to TRBD2. The V segment lost 4 bases and the J segment 3 bases; nucleotides outside the gene matches: 4. The CDR3 spans 14 residues. Germline assignment: CDR1 SGHRS and CDR2 YFSETQ.

The gene calls are TRBV10-1 and TRBJ2-7, with D unclear. The germline V gene has CDR1 WNHNN and CDR2 SYGVQD (reference sequence). V lost 3 bases and J lost 3, with 9 bases in between. The CDR3 is made up of 13 amino acids. The CDR3 DNA reads TGCGCCAGCAGTGATTCCTTATTCTACGAGCAGTACTTC. Its translation: CASSDSLFYEQYF.

This sequence joins TRBV7-8 and TRBJ1-2, with D possibly matching TRBD1 (5 bases). V lost 3 bases to trimming and J lost 7 bases, with 12 bases between them. CDR1 is SGHVS and CDR2 is FQNEAQ in the germline V gene. The CDR3 consists of 13 residues. DNA for the CDR3: TGTGCCAGCAGCTTTTTAGGGGATCTTGGCTACACCTTC. This encodes CASSFLGDLGYTF.

The genes are TRBV5-8 and TRBJ1-2, with TRBD1 identical over 9 bases. This CDR3 region has 15 residues. Unmatched junction bases numbered 4, after V lost 0 bases and J lost 4 bases. CDR1 and CDR2 (germline): SGHTS, YDEGEE. The CDR3 DNA is TGTGCCAGCAGCTTGGGGGACAGGGCAGGCTATGGCTACACCTTC. Residues: CASSLGDRAGYGYTF.

This chain connects TRBV27 to TRBJ1-5; no clear D gene. V shed 4 bases and J shed 5 bases, with 9 bases lying between them. Germline CDR1 and CDR2: MNHEY and SMNVEV (reference sequence). This CDR3 contains 13 residues. CDR3 DNA sequence: TGTGCCAGCAGTTGGGCCTGGGATCAGCCCCAGCATTTT. Translated, it gives CASSWAWDQPQHF.

The V and J genes are TRBV30 and TRBJ1-6, with D unclear. The CDR3 spans 13 residues. Trimming shortened V by 1 base and J by 4 bases, and 5 bases separated the two germline ends. Germline V lookup: CDR1 GTSNPN, CDR2 SVGIG (reference sequence). CDR3 amino acids: CAWSARYNSPLHF. DNA of the CDR3: TGTGCCTGGAGTGCCAGGTATAATTCACCCCTCCACTTT.

This chain links TRBV7-6 with TRBJ2-6; D is possibly TRBD1 (6 bases). This CDR3 region has 18 residues. Germline V gene lookup returns CDR1 SGHVS and CDR2 FNYEAQ. The V and J ends lost 2 bases and 1 base respectively, with 15 bases between them. The CDR3 loop reads CASSLSNITGSGANVLTF. CDR3 bases: TGTGCCAGCAGCTTATCAAACATTACAGGGTCTGGGGCCAACGTCCTGACTTTC.